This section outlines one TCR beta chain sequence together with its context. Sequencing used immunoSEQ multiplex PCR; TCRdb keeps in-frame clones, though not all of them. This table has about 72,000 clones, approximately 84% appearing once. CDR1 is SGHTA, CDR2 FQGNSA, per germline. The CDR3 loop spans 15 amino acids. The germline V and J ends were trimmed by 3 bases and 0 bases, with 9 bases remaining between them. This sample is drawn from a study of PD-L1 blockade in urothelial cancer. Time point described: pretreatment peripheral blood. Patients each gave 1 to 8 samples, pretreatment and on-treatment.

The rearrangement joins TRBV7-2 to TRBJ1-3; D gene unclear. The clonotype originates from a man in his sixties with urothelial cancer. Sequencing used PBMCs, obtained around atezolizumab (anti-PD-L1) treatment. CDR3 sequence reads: CASSLGRASGNTIYF. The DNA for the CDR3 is TGTGCCAGCAGCTTGGGCAGAGCCTCTGGAAACACCATATATTTT.